The 24 T cell receptor beta chains below were found in one sample sequenced in a study of shared clonotypes between healthy human individuals. Positive CCR7 selection of CD45RO-negative cells yielded the naive CD8 cells, and terminally differentiated effector memory CD45RA+ cells were excluded. Produced via immunoSEQ multiplex PCR; TCRdb's table is partial and in-frame only. Of under 1 million clones listed, 80% to 95% were seen once; the top ten hold around 24%. Sample: naive CD8+ T cells sorted from blood. The source is a man aged 30 to 39 in good health.

About this clone itself: The same CDR3 arises from other DNA sequences in this sample as well. The chain joins TRBV19 to TRBJ2-7; 7 nucleotides align to TRBD1. Germline V gene sequence: CDR1 LNHDA, CDR2 SQIVND (reference sequence). Trimming at V came to 5 bases and at J to 2 bases, leaving 3 bases not matched to a gene. The CDR3 length is 13 residues. This CDR3 is CASSAGQAYEQYF. DNA of the CDR3: TGTGCCAGTAGTGCCGGACAGGCCTACGAGCAGTACTTC.

V usage is TRBV27 and J usage is TRBJ2-7; TRBD1 agrees at 8 bases. This CDR3 spans 14 amino acids. With 6 bases clipped from V and 4 bases from J, the junction kept 8 bases outside the gene matches. Germline assignment: CDR1 MNHEY and CDR2 SMNVEV (reference sequence). This CDR3 reads CASRDGQGPYEQYF. The CDR3 nucleotides are TGTGCCAGCAGAGACGGACAGGGCCCGTACGAGCAGTACTTC.

The genes are TRBV15 and TRBJ2-3; TRBD2 agrees at 7 bases. The germline V gene encodes CDR1 LNHNV and CDR2 YYDKDF (reference sequence). Germline trimming cut 1 base from V and 5 bases from J; bases unmatched to any gene: 0. The CDR3 runs to 13 residues. CDR3 region: CATSRAGGDTQYF. As DNA, the CDR3 is TGTGCCACCAGCAGAGCGGGAGGAGATACGCAGTATTTT.

The chain joins TRBV7-8 to TRBJ1-1; D not resolved. CDR1 SGHVS and CDR2 FQNEAQ come from the germline V gene. CDR3 size: 14 residues. With 4 bases removed from V and 11 bases from J, the gap between germline ends came to 20 bases. CDR3 nucleotide sequence: TGTGCCAGCAGCTCCATCGACACAACCAATTATGCTTTCTTT. Amino acids: CASSSIDTTNYAFF.

A note on this clone: This sample includes further DNA sequences coding for the same CDR3. This rearrangement joins TRBV7-9 to TRBJ2-1; 12 bases line up with TRBD2. Germline loops: CDR1 SEHNR, CDR2 FQNEAQ (reference sequence). This CDR3 contains 17 residues. Trimming cost V 6 bases and J 4 bases; bases outside gene matches: 10. The CDR3 DNA follows: TGTGCCAGCAGTTCCGGACTAGCGGGAAGATCATACAATGAGCAGTTCTTC. This translates into CASSSGLAGRSYNEQFF.

The chain uses TRBV27 and TRBJ1-3; 8 nucleotides align to TRBD1. The CDR3 runs 16 residues. The junction had 9 bases not matched to a gene; V was cut back by 5 bases and J by 3 bases. Germline CDR1 reads MNHEY; CDR2 reads SMNVEV (reference sequence). Here the CDR3 reads CASSPGTGVFGNTIYF. The CDR3 DNA follows: TGTGCCAGCAGTCCCGGGACAGGTGTTTTTGGAAACACCATATATTTT.

This clone was detected only once. V gene TRBV4-3 combines with J gene TRBJ2-2, with TRBD1 as a possible D gene (5 bases). The CDR3 consists of 17 residues. The germline gives CDR1 LGHNA, CDR2 YSLEER. V was shortened by 1 base and J by 4 bases, with 16 bases between the two germline ends. The CDR3 nucleotides are TGCGCCAGCAGCCAAGGCGCGGCAGGGTTAGTCACCGGGGAGCTGTTTTTT. The encoded protein is CASSQGAAGLVTGELFF.

This chain uses TRBV9 with TRBJ2-5, with TRBD2 identical over 9 bases. The CDR3 runs 16 residues. The germline CDR1 and CDR2 sequences are SGDLS and YYNGEE. The trim removed 3 bases at V and 2 bases at J, leaving 8 bases unmatched. CDR3 protein: CASSALGLAEQETQYF. DNA of the CDR3: TGTGCCAGCAGCGCCCTGGGACTAGCAGAACAAGAGACCCAGTACTTC.

Comments on this clone: This same CDR3 is encoded by further DNA sequences in the sample. The rearrangement links TRBV7-9 to TRBJ2-3; D is uncertain. Deletions cut 9 bases from V and 2 bases from J, with 3 bases between. Germline-derived CDR1 and CDR2 are SEHNR and FQNEAQ (reference sequence). The CDR3 runs to 10 residues. CDR3 sequence reads: CASATDTQYF. CDR3 DNA sequence: TGTGCCAGTGCCACAGATACGCAGTATTTT.

The gene calls are TRBV5-1 and TRBJ2-5, with no clear D. The V end lost 4 bases, the J end lost 2 bases, and 21 bases lay between the germline ends. CDR1 is SGHRS and CDR2 is YFSETQ in the germline V gene. The CDR3 contains 17 residues. The CDR3 DNA follows: TGCGCCAGCAGCCCCGTGGTGGGCTTAGGATCTCAAGAGACCCAGTACTTC. As protein: CASSPVVGLGSQETQYF.

The V and J genes are TRBV25-1 and TRBJ2-1; 10 positions agree with TRBD2. After removal of 6 bases from V and 4 bases from J, the junction contained 15 bases not matched to a gene. This CDR3 comprises 18 residues. Germline V gene lookup returns CDR1 MGHDK and CDR2 SYGVNS. CDR3 bases: TGTGCCAGCAGCGAAGAGGGATTCGGGACTAGCGATTACAATGAGCAGTTCTTC. Its protein product is CASSEEGFGTSDYNEQFF.

Comments on this clone: Additional DNA sequences in this sample encode the identical CDR3. J is TRBJ2-7 and V is TRBV27; TRBD1 might be the D (5 bases). From germline, CDR1 is MNHEY and CDR2 SMNVEV (reference sequence). Trimming stripped 3 bases from V and 4 bases from J, with 10 bases between. This CDR3 has 13 amino acids. The CDR3 coding sequence is TGTGCCAGCAGTTTTGCAGGGCCGTACGAGCAGTACTTC. Residues: CASSFAGPYEQYF.

The chain recombines TRBV7-9 with TRBJ2-4, with TRBD2 as a possible D gene (6 bases). The V gene lost 2 bases and the J gene lost 8 bases, with 7 bases spanning the gap. The CDR3 totals 12 residues. From germline, CDR1 is SEHNR and CDR2 FQNEAQ (reference sequence). CDR3 sequence: CASSLWEDIQYF. The CDR3 nucleotides are TGTGCCAGCAGCTTATGGGAGGACATTCAGTACTTC.

V is TRBV4-1 and J is TRBJ1-5; a weak D match, TRBD1 (6 bases). V lost 3 bases, J lost 4 bases, and 13 bases lay in between. The CDR3 is 15 residues long. Germline V gene sequence: CDR1 MGHRA, CDR2 YSYEKL. This CDR3 is CASSHSKGGNQPQHF. The DNA for the CDR3 is TGCGCCAGCAGCCATTCAAAAGGGGGGAATCAGCCCCAGCATTTT.

V is TRBV7-8 and J is TRBJ2-1; D gene unclear. The CDR3 spans 15 residues. Germline V gene data show CDR1 as SGHVS and CDR2 as FQNEAQ. V lost 4 bases and J 5 bases, leaving 15 bases between the germline ends. CDR3 DNA sequence: TGTGCCAGCAGCTCCCGACTTCAATATAACAATGAGCAGTTCTTC. Its translation is CASSSRLQYNNEQFF.

This sequence joins TRBV28 and TRBJ1-1; D ambiguous. Germline loops: CDR1 MDHEN, CDR2 SYDVKM. Trimming left V 3 bases short and J 0 bases short, with 8 bases between. This CDR3 comprises 14 residues. CDR3 sequence reads: CASSFPSMNTEAFF. The CDR3 DNA sequence: TGTGCCAGCAGTTTTCCGAGCATGAACACTGAAGCTTTCTTT.

A single count supports this clone. CDR3 bases: TGTGCCAGCAGCCAATACAGGGGGAACGAGCAGTACTTC. This sequence encodes CASSQYRGNEQYF. This chain links TRBV27 with TRBJ2-7, with 8 bases lining up with TRBD1. The CDR3 spans 13 residues. V lost 6 bases and J lost 5; bases outside the gene matches: 6. Germline CDR1 is MNHEY and CDR2 is SMNVEV (reference sequence).

The table lists this clone with a count of one. The chain couples TRBV2 to TRBJ2-3; D gene uncertain. The ends were cut back, 7 bases at V and 7 bases at J, with 12 bases in the middle. There are 12 residues in the CDR3. CDR1 is SNHLY and CDR2 is FYNNEI in the germline V gene. The DNA of the CDR3 is TGTGCCAGCATGACCACCCTATATACGCAGTATTTT. Residues: CASMTTLYTQYF.

This clone was found once. The rearrangement joins TRBV5-6 to TRBJ2-7, with D tentatively TRBD2 (5 bases). V was trimmed by 2 bases and J by 5 bases, leaving 14 bases between them. The CDR3 has 14 amino acids. Looked up from germline, CDR1 is SGHDT and CDR2 is YYEEEE. The CDR3 DNA follows: TGTGCCAGCAGCTTAGTTGGACTCATAAACGAGCAGTACTTC. Translation: CASSLVGLINEQYF.

The V gene is TRBV19, the J gene TRBJ2-2; D is tentatively TRBD1 or TRBD2 (6 bases each). Germline V gene sequence: CDR1 LNHDA, CDR2 SQIVND (reference sequence). V was pared by 1 base and J by 6 bases, with 12 bases between. The CDR3 spans 15 residues. The CDR3 spells CASSIAGGPAGELFF. In nucleotides, the CDR3 is TGTGCCAGTAGTATAGCCGGGGGCCCGGCCGGGGAGCTGTTTTTT.

The CDR3, as DNA: TGTGCCAGCAGCATATTGGGACTAGCGGTACTCACCGGGGAGCTGTTTTTT. Protein sequence: CASSILGLAVLTGELFF. The chain recombines TRBV21-1 with TRBJ2-2; the D segment call TRBD2 is taken from the table without a DNA check. TRBV21-1 is given as a pseudogene. The CDR3 is 17 amino acids.

This clone was seen a few times. This chain links TRBV19 with TRBJ2-5; TRBD2 matches at 12 bases. CDR3 size: 17 residues. Per germline, CDR1 LNHDA and CDR2 SQIVND (reference sequence). V was clipped by 4 bases and J by 5 bases; unmatched bases: 11. The CDR3 here is CASSNPGLAGPLETQYF. The CDR3, as DNA: TGTGCCAGTAGTAACCCAGGACTAGCGGGGCCCCTTGAGACCCAGTACTTC.

The rearrangement uses TRBV27 and TRBJ2-1; weak D call: TRBD1 (5 bases). CDR3 length: 17 amino acids. Germline V CDR1 and CDR2: MNHEY, SMNVEV (reference sequence). V lost 3 bases and J 0 bases, leaving 15 bases between the germline ends. The CDR3 reads CASSFPPDTSSYNEQFF. CDR3 nucleotides: TGTGCCAGCAGTTTCCCCCCGGACACTTCCTCCTACAATGAGCAGTTCTTC.

The chain uses TRBV21-1 and TRBJ2-7; the table gives TRBD1 as D, unverified against the DNA. TRBV21-1 is annotated as a pseudogene. This CDR3 has 15 amino acids. CDR3 sequence reads: CASSKGDREPYEQYF. CDR3 coding DNA: TGTGCCAGCAGCAAAGGGGACAGGGAACCCTACGAGCAGTACTTC.